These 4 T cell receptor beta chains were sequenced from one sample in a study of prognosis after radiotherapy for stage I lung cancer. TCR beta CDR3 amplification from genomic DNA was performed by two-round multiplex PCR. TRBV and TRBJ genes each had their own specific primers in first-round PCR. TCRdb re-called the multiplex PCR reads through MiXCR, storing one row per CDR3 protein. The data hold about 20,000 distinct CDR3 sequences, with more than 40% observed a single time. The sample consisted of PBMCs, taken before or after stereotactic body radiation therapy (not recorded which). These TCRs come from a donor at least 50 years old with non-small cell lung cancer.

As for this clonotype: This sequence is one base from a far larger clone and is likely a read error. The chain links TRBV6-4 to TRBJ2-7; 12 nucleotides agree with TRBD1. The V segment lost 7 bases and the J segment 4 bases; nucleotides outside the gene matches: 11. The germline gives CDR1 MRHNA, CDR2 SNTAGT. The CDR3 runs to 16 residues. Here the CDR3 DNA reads TGTGCCAGCAATTACAGCAGGGACAGGGGGCTTTACGAGCAGTACTTC. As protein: CASNYSRDRGLYEQYF.

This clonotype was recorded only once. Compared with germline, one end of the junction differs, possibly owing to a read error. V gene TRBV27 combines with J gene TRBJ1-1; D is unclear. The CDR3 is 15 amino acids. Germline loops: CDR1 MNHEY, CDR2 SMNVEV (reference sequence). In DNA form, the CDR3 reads TGTGCCAGCAGTTTATCGTGGAGGTTGAAGACTGAAGCTTTCTTT. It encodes CASSLSWRLKTEAFF.

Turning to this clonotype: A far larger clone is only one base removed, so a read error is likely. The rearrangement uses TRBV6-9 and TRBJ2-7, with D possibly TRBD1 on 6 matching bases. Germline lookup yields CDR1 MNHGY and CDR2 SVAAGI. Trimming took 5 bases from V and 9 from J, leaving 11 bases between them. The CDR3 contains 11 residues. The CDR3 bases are TGTGCCAGCAGTCATACGACAGGGCAGTACTTC. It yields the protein CASSHTTGQYF.

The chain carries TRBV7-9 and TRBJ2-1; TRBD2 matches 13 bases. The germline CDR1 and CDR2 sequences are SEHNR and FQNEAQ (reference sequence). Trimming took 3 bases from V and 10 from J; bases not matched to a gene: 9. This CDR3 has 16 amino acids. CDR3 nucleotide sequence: TGTGCCAGCAGCTTCCCCGGACTAGCGGGAGTGAGGGAGCAGTTCTTC. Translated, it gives CASSFPGLAGVREQFF. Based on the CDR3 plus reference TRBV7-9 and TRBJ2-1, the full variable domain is DTGVSQNPRHKITKRGQNVTFRCDPISEHNRLYWYRQTLGQGPEFLTYFQNEAQLEKSRLLSDRFSAERPKGSFSTLEIQRTEQGDSAMYLCASSFPGLAGVREQFFGPGTRLTVL.